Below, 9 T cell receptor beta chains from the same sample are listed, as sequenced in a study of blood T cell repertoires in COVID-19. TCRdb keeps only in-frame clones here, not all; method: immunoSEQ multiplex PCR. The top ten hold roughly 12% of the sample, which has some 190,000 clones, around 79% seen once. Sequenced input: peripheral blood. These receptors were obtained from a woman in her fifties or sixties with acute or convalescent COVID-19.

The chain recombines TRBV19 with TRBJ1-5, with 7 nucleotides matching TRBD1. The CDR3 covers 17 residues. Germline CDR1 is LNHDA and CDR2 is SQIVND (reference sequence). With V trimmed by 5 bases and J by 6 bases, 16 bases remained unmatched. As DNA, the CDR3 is TGTGCCAGTAGTTGGAGAGGGGGCCGTTTTCTGGGTCAGCCCCAGCATTTT. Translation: CASSWRGGRFLGQPQHF.

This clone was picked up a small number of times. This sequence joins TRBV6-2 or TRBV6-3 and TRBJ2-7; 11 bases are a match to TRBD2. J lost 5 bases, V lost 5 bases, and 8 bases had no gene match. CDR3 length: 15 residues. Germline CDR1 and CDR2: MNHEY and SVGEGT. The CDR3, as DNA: TGTGCCAGCAGTCCAACTAGCGGGAGAAGCAACGAGCAGTACTTC. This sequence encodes CASSPTSGRSNEQYF.

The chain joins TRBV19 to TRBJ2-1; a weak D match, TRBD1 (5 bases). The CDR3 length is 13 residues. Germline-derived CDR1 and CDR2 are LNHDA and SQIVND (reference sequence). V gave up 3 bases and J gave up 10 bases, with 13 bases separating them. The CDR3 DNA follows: TGTGCCAGTAGTATCGGACATTATCGGGAGCAGTTCTTC. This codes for CASSIGHYREQFF. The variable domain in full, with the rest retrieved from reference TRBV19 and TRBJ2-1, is DGGITQSPKYLFRKEGQNVTLSCEQNLNHDAMYWYRQDPGQGLRLIYYSQIVNDFQKGDIAEGYSVSREKKESFPLTVTSAQKNPTAFYLCASSIGHYREQFFGPGTRLTVL.

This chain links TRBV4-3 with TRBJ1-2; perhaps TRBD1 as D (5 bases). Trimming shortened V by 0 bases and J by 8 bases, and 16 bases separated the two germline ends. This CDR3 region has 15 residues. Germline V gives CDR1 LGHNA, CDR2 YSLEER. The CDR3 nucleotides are TGCGCCAGCAGCCAAGATCGGTTGCAGGGCCGGGGCTACACCTTC. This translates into CASSQDRLQGRGYTF.

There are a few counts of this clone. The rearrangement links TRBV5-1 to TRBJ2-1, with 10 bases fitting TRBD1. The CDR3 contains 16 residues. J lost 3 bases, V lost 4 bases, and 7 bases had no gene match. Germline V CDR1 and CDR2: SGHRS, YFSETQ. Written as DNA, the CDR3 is TGCGCCAGCAGCCATAAGGACAGGGGGAGCTACAATGAGCAGTTCTTC. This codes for CASSHKDRGSYNEQFF.

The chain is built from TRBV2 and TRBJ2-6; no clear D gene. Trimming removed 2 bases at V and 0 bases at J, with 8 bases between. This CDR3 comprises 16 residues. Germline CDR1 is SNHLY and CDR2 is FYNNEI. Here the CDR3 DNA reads TGTGCCAGCAGTGAATCAGGAAGCTCTGGGGCCAACGTCCTGACTTTC. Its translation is CASSESGSSGANVLTF.

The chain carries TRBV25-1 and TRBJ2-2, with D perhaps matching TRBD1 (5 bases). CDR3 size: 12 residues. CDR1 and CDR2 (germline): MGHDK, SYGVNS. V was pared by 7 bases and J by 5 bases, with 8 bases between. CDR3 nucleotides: TGTGCCAGCACCCCAGGGACCGGGGAGCTGTTTTTT. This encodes CASTPGTGELFF.

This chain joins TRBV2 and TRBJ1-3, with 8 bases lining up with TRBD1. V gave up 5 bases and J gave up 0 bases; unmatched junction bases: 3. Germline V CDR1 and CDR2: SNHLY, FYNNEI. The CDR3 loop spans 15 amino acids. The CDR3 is CASSKDRASGNTIYF. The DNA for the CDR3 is TGTGCCAGCAGTAAGGACAGGGCCTCTGGAAACACCATATATTTT.

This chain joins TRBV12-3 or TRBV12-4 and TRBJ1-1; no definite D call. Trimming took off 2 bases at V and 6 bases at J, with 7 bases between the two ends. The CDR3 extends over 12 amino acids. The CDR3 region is CASSLYPAEAFF. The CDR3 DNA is TGTGCCAGCAGTTTATACCCAGCTGAAGCTTTCTTT.